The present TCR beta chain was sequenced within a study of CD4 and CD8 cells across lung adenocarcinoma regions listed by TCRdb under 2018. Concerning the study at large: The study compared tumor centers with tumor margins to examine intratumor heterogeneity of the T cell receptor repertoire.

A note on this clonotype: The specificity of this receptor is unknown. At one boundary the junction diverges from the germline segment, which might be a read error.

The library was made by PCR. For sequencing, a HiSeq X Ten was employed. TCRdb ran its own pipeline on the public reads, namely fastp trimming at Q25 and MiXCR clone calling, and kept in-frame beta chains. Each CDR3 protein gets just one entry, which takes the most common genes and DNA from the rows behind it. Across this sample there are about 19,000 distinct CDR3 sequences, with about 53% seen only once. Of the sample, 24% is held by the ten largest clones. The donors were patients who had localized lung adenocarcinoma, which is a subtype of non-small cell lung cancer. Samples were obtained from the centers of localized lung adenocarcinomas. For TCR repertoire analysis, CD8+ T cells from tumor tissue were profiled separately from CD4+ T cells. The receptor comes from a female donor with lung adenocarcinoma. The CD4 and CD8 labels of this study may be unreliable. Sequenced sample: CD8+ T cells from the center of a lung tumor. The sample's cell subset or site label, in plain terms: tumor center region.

Here is the DNA: TGCGCCAGCAGTGAGACGGGGCTGGGAGCCAAAAACATGCAGTACTTC. It translates as CASSETGLGAKNMQYF. This sequence uses TRBV10-1 and TRBJ2-4; the D gene may be TRBD1 or TRBD2, since each aligns over 5 bases. The germline V gene (reference sequence) gives CDR1 as WNHNN and CDR2 as SYGVQD. Spanning cysteine to phenylalanine, the CDR3 consists of 16 amino acids. Left in the record is the CDR3 DNA by itself, 48 bases read in frame from the first base.